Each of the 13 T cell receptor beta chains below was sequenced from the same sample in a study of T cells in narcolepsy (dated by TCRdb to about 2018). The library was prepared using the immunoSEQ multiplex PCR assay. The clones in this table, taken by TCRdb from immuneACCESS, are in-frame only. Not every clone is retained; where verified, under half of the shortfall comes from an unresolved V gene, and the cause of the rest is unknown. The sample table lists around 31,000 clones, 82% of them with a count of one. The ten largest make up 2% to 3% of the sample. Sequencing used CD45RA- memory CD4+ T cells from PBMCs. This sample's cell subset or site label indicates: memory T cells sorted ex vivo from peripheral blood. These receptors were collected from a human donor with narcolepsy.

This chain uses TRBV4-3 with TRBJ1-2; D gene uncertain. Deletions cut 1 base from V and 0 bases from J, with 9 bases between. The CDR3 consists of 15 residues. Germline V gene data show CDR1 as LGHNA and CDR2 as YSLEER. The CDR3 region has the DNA TGCGCCAGCAGCCAAGTTCTTGGGGCTAACTATGGCTACACCTTC. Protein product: CASSQVLGANYGYTF.

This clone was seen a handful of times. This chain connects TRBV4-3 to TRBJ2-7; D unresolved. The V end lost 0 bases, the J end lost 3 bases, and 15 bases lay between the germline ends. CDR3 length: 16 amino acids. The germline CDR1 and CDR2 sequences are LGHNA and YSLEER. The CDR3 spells CASSQDWRGLDYEQYF. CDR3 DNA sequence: TGCGCCAGCAGCCAAGATTGGCGCGGCCTCGACTACGAGCAGTACTTC.

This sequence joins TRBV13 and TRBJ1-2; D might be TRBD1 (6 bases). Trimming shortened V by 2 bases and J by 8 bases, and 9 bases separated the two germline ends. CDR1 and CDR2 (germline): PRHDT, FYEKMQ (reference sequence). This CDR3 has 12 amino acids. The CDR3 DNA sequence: TGTGCCAGCAGCTTAAGGACAGTGGGCTACACCTTC. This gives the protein CASSLRTVGYTF.

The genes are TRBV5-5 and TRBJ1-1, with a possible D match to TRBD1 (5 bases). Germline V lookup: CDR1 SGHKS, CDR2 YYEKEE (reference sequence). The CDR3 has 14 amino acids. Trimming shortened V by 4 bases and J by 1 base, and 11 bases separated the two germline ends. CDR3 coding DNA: TGTGCCAGCAGCCCTGCGGGGGAGAACACTGAAGCTTTCTTT. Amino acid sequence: CASSPAGENTEAFF.

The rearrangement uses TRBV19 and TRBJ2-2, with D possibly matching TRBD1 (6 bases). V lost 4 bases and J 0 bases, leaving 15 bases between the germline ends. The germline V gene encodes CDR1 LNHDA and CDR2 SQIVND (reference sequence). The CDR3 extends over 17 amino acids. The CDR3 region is CASSRSQGPTNTGELFF. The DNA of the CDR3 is TGTGCCAGTAGTAGAAGCCAGGGGCCGACGAACACCGGGGAGCTGTTTTTT.

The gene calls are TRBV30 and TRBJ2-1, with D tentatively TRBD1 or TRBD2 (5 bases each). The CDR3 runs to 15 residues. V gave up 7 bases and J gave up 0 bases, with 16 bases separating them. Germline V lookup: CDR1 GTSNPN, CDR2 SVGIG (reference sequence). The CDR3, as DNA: TGTGCCTACACAGGCGGGCCAAGCTCCTACAATGAGCAGTTCTTC. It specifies CAYTGGPSSYNEQFF.

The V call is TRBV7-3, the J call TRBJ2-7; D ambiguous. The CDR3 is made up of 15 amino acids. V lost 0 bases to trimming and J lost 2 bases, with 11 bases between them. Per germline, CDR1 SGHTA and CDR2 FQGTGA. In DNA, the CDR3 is TGTGCCAGCAGCTTAACGCCTGTCCAAGCCTACGAGCAGTACTTC. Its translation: CASSLTPVQAYEQYF.

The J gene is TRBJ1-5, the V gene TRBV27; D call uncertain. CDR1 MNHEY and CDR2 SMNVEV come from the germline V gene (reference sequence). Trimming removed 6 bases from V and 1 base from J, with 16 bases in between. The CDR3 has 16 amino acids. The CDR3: CASSPQDGRSNQPQHF. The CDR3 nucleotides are TGTGCCAGCAGCCCTCAGGACGGTCGAAGCAATCAGCCCCAGCATTTT.

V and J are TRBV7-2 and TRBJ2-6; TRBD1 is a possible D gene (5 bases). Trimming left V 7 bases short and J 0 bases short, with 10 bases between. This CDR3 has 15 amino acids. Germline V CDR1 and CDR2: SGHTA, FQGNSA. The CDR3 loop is CASIPDSSGANVLTF. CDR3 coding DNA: TGTGCCAGCATCCCCGACAGCTCTGGGGCCAACGTCCTGACTTTC.

The DNA of the CDR3 is TGTGCCATCAGTGAGTCGGTCAGGGAGAACTATGGCTACACCTTC. Translating gives CAISESVRENYGYTF. The chain couples TRBV10-3 to TRBJ1-2; maybe TRBD1 (5 bases). Trimming cost V 0 bases and J 2 bases, with 10 bases left between them. The CDR3 covers 15 residues. Germline assignment: CDR1 ENHRY and CDR2 SYGVKD.

CDR3 coding DNA: TGCGCCAGCAGCCTAGCCTCTGGAAACACCATATATTTT. Translating gives CASSLASGNTIYF. The V call is TRBV5-1, the J call TRBJ1-3; D gene uncertain. Trimming left V 4 bases short and J 0 bases short, with 5 bases between. The CDR3 extends over 13 amino acids. CDR1 and CDR2 (germline): SGHRS, YFSETQ.

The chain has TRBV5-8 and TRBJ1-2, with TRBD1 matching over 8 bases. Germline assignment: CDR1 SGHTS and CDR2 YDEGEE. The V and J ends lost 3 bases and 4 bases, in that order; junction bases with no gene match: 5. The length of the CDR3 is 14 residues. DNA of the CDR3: TGTGCCAGCAGCTGGACAGGGAATCCCTATGGCTACACCTTC. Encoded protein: CASSWTGNPYGYTF.

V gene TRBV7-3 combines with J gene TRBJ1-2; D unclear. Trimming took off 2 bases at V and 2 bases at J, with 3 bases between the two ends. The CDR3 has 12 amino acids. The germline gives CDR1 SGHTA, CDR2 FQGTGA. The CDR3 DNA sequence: TGTGCCAGCAGCTTAGGAAACTATGGCTACACCTTC. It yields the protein CASSLGNYGYTF.